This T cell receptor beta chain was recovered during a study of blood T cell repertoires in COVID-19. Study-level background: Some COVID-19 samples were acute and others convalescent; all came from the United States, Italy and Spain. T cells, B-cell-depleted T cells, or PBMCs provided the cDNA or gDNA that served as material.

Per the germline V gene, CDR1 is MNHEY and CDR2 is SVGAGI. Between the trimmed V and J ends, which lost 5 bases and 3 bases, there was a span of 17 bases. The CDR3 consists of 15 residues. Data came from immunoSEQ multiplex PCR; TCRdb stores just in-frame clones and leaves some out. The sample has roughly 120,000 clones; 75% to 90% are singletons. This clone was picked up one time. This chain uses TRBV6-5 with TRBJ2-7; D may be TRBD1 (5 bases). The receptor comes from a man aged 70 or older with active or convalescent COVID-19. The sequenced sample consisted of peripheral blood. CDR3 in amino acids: CASSRNPTVSYEQYF. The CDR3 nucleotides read TGTGCCAGCAGTCGTAATCCGACAGTTAGCTACGAGCAGTACTTC.